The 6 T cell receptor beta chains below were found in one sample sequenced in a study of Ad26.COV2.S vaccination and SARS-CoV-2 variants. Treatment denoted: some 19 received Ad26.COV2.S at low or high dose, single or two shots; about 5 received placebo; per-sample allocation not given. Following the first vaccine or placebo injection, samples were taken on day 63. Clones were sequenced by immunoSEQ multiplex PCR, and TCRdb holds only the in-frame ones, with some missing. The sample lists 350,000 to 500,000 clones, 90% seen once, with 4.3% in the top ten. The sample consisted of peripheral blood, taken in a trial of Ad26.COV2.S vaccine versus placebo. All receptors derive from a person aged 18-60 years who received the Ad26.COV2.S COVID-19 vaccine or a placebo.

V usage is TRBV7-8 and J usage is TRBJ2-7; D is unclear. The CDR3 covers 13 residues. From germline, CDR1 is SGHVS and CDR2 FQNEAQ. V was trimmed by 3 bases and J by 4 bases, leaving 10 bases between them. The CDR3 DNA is TGTGCCAGCAGCTTTCGACAAGAATACGAGCAGTACTTC. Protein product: CASSFRQEYEQYF.

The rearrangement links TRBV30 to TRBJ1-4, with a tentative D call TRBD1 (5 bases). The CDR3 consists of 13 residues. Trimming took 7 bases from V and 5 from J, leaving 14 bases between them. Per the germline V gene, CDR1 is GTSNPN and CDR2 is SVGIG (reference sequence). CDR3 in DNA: TGTGCCTCCCTACAGGAGGTAAATGAAAAACTGTTTTTT. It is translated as CASLQEVNEKLFF. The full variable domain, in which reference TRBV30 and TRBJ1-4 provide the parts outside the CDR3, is SQTIHQWPATLVQPVGSPLSLECTVEGTSNPNLYWYRQAAGRGLQLLFYSVGIGQISSEVPQNLSASRPQDRQFILSSKKLLLSDSGFYLCASLQEVNEKLFFGSGTQLSVL.

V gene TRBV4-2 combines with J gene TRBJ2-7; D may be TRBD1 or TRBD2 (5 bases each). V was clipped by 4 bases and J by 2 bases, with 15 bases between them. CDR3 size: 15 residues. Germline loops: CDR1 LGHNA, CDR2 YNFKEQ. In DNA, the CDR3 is TGTGCCAGCAGCCCCAGGGCCCCCGGGACCTACGAGCAGTACTTC. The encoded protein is CASSPRAPGTYEQYF.

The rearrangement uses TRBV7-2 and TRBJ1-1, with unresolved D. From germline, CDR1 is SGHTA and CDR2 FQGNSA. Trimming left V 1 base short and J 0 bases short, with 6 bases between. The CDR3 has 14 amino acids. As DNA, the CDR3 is TGTGCCAGCAGCTTAGATGCCATGAACACTGAAGCTTTCTTT. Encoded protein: CASSLDAMNTEAFF.

CDR3 amino acids: CASSPTFGGSGANVLTF. DNA for the CDR3: TGTGCCAGCAGCCCCACTTTCGGTGGTTCTGGGGCCAACGTCCTGACTTTC. The chain uses TRBV3-1 (or the pseudogene TRBV3-2) and TRBJ2-6; no firm D call. Trimming removed 4 bases from V and 1 base from J, with 14 bases in between. This CDR3 is 17 amino acids long. Looked up from germline, CDR1 is LGHDT and CDR2 is YNNKEL (reference sequence).

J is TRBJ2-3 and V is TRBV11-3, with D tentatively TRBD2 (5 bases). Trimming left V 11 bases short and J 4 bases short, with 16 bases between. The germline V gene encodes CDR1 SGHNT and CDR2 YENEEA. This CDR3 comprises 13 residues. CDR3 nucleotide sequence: TGTGCCTCGGCTAGCCATGAAGCAGATACGCAGTATTTT. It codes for CASASHEADTQYF.